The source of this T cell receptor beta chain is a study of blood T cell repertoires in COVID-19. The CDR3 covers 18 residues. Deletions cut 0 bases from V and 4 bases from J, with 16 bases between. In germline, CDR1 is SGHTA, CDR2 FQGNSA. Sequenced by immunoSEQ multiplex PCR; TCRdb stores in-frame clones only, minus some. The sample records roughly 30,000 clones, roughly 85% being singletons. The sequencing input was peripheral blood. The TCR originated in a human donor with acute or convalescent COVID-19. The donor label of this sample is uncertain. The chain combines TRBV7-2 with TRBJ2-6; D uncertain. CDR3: CASSLALGGRAGANVLTF. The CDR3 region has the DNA TGTGCCAGCAGCTTAGCGCTTGGCGGTCGAGCGGGGGCCAACGTCCTGACTTTC.